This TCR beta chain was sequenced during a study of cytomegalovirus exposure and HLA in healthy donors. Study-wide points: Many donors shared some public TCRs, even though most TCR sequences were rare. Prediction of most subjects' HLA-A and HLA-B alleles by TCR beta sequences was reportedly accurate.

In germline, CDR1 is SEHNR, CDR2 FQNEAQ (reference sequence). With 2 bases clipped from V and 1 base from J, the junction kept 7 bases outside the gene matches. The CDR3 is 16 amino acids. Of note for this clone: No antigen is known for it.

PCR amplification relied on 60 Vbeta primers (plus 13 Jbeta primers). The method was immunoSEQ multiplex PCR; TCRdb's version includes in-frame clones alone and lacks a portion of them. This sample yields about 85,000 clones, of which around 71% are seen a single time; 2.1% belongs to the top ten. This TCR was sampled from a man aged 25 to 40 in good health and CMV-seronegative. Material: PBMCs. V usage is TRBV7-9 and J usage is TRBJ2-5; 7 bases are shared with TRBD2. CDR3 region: CASSLIPASGQETQYF. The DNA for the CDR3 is TGTGCCAGCAGCTTAATTCCGGCTAGCGGCCAAGAGACCCAGTACTTC.